This T cell receptor (beta chain) is drawn from a study of blood T cell repertoires in COVID-19. One Seattle source followed patients from active infection through their disease course. Trimming stripped 5 bases from V and 3 bases from J, with 20 bases between. The CDR3 covers 16 residues. Germline lookup yields CDR1 SGHNT and CDR2 YYREEE (reference sequence). The assay was immunoSEQ multiplex PCR, and TCRdb's table has in-frame clones only and misses some. Of approximately 70,000 clones listed, 76% were seen once; the top ten hold about 15%. Sequencing input: peripheral blood. This receptor was obtained from a man aged 60-69 years with COVID-19, enrolled during active disease. This chain connects TRBV5-4 to TRBJ1-1; D remains unclear. This CDR3 is CASSPEPGVGHTEAFF. Here the CDR3 DNA reads TGTGCCAGCAGTCCTGAACCGGGAGTTGGGCACACTGAAGCTTTCTTT.